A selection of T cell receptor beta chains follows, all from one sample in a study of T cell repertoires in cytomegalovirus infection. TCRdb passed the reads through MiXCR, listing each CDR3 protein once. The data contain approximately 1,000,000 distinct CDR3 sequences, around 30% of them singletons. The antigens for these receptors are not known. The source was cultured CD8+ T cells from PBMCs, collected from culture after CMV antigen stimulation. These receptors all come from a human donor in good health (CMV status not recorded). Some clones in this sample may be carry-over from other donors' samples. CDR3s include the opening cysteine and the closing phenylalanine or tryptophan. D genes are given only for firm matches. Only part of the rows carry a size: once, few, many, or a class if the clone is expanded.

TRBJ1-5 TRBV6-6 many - CASSYSRDGQPQHF TGTGCCAGCAGTTACTCAAGGGACGGTCAGCCCCAGCATTTT
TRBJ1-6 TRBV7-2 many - CASSSPGGGSPLHF TGTGCCAGCAGCTCCCCGGGGGGAGGTTCACCCCTCCACTTT
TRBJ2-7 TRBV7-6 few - CASSRDRGDYEQYF TGTGCCAGCAGCCGGGACCGCGGGGACTACGAGCAGTACTTC
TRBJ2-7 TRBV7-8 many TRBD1 CASSLPTGDPYEQYF TGTGCCAGCAGCTTGCCGACAGGGGACCCCTACGAGCAGTACTTC
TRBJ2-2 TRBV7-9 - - CASSPVGNIGELFF TGTGCCAGCAGCCCGGTCGGGAACATCGGGGAGCTGTTTTTC
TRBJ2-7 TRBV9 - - CASSVKDGVGAGKQYF TGTGCCAGCAGCGTAAAGGACGGGGTAGGGGCAGGGAAGCAGTACTTC
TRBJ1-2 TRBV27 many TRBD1 CASALGQAYGYTF TGTGCCAGCGCATTGGGACAGGCCTATGGCTACACCTTC
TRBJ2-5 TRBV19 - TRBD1 CASSTRDRGRKETQYF TGTGCCAGTAGTACTCGGGACAGGGGGCGAAAAGAGACCCAGTACTTC
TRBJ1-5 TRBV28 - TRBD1 CASLPGTDLNQPQHF TGTGCCAGTTTGCCCGGGACAGACCTCAATCAGCCCCAGCATTTT
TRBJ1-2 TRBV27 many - CASSFGPNYGYTF TGTGCCAGCAGTTTCGGGCCCAACTATGGCTACACCTTC
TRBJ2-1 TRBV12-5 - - CASGEGSYNEQFF TGTGCTAGTGGTGAGGGCTCCTACAATGAGCAGTTCTTC
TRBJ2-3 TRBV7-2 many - CASSLDEGGSTDTQYF TGTGCCAGCAGCTTAGACGAGGGGGGAAGCACAGATACGCAGTATTTT
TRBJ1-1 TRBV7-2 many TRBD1 CASSLTGSGITEAFF TGTGCCAGCAGTCTGACAGGGTCGGGAATCACTGAAGCTTTCTTT
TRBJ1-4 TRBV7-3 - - CASSYPSAENEKLFF TGTGCCAGCAGCTACCCCTCGGCAGAAAATGAAAAACTGTTTTTT
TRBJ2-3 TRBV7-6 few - CASNSQFSTDTQYF TGTGCCAGCAACAGCCAGTTTAGCACAGATACGCAGTATTTT
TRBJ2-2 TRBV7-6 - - CASSLAPAGELFF TGTGCCAGCAGCTTAGCTCCCGCCGGGGAGCTGTTTTTT
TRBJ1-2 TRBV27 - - CASTGSSGGYGYTF TGTGCCAGCACAGGATCTTCCGGGGGTTATGGCTACACCTTC
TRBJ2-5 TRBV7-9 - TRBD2 CASSPGLVGDETQYF TGTGCCAGCAGCCCCGGACTAGTTGGGGACGAGACCCAGTACTTC
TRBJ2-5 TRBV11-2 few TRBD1 CASSGAGTVPQETQYF TGTGCCAGCAGCGGTGCCGGGACAGTGCCCCAAGAGACCCAGTACTTC
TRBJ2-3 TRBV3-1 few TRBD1 CASWTGDTDTQYF TGTGCCTCCTGGACAGGGGACACAGATACGCAGTATTTT
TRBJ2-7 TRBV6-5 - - CASTPPGKIHEQYF TGTGCCAGCACCCCGCCGGGAAAGATACACGAGCAGTACTTC
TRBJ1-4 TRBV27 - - CASSSTGYDEKLFF TGTGCCAGCAGTTCCACAGGGTACGATGAAAAACTGTTTTTT
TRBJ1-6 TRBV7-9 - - CASTERLPLHF TGTGCCAGCACCGAACGGTTACCCCTCCACTTT
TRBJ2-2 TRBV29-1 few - CSVEAPWSGNTGELFF TGCAGCGTTGAGGCCCCATGGTCGGGGAACACCGGGGAGCTGTTTTTT
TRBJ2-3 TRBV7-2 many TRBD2 CASSLNIAGGRDTDTQYF TGTGCCAGCAGCTTGAATATAGCGGGGGGGCGGGACACAGATACGCAGTATTTT
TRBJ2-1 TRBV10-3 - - CAITESERGGYNEQFF TGTGCCATAACTGAGTCGGAAAGGGGGGGCTACAATGAGCAGTTCTTC
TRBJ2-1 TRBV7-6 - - CASSLGRRGEQFF TGTGCCAGCAGCTTGGGGAGAAGAGGCGAGCAGTTCTTC
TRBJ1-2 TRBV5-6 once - CASSPLREESSCTF TGTGCCAGCAGCCCCCTCAGGGAGGAGAGCAGCTGCACCTTC
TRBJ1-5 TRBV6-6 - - CASSSDQPQHF TGTGCCAGCAGTTCGGATCAGCCCCAGCATTTT
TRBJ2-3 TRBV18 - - CASSSDSQRDTQYF TGTGCCAGCTCATCGGACAGCCAAAGGGATACGCAGTATTTT
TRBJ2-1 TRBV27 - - CASTILGTFNEQFF TGTGCCAGCACAATTCTCGGGACATTTAATGAGCAGTTCTTC
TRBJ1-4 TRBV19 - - CASLNGPNEKLFF TGTGCCAGTCTGAATGGACCTAATGAAAAACTGTTTTTT
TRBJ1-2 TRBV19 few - CASPGEIANYGYTF TGTGCCAGTCCTGGGGAGATAGCTAACTATGGCTACACCTTC
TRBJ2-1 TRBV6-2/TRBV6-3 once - CASSFGTAYYNEQFF TGTGCCAGCAGTTTTGGGACCGCTTACTACAATGAGCAGTTCTTC
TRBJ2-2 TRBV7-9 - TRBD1 CASSPKGQGVTGELFF TGTGCCAGCAGCCCGAAGGGACAGGGCGTCACCGGGGAGCTGTTTTTT
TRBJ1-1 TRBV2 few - CASSAGRRLNTEAFF TGTGCCAGCAGTGCGGGTCGACGGTTGAACACTGAAGCTTTCTTT
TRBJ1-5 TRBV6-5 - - CASSYFPQGGNQPQHF TGTGCCAGCAGTTACTTCCCCCAGGGTGGCAATCAGCCCCAGCATTTT
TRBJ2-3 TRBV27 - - CASRARFSSTDTQYF TGTGCCAGCAGAGCCCGCTTTTCTAGCACAGATACGCAGTATTTT
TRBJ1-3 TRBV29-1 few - CSVEGPGNTIYF TGCAGCGTTGAGGGTCCTGGAAACACCATATATTTT
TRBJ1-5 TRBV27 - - CANSPSHGDYSNQPQHF TGTGCCAACAGCCCAAGCCACGGGGATTATAGCAATCAGCCCCAGCATTTT